One and the same sample provided the 2 T cell receptor beta chains below, sequenced in a study of shared clonotypes between healthy human individuals. Clones were read by immunoSEQ multiplex PCR, and TCRdb kept only the in-frame ones, dropping some. The data show about 2.3 million clones, approximately 95% seen once. The source material was naive CD4+ T cells from PBMCs. Specified subset: CD45RA+ positively selected. Source of these receptors: a man aged 18-30 years in good health. Some clones in this sample may be carry-over from other donors' samples.

There are a few counts of this clone. The genes are TRBV28 and TRBJ1-5, with a tentative D call TRBD1 (5 bases). The CDR3 consists of 12 residues. Between the trimmed V and J ends, which lost 6 bases and 5 bases, there was a span of 8 bases. The germline V gene encodes CDR1 MDHEN and CDR2 SYDVKM. CDR3 in amino acids: CASRGEDQPQHF. The CDR3 DNA reads as TGTGCCAGCAGAGGGGAGGATCAGCCCCAGCATTTT. Drawing the rest from reference TRBV28 and TRBJ1-5, the complete variable domain is DVKVTQSSRYLVKRTGEKVFLECVQDMDHENMFWYRQDPGLGLRLIYFSYDVKMKEKGDIPEGYSVSREKKERFSLILESASTNQTSMYLCASRGEDQPQHFGDGTRLSIL.

The J gene is TRBJ1-4, the V gene TRBV18; D remains unclear. This CDR3 spans 16 amino acids. In germline, CDR1 is KGHSH, CDR2 LQKENI. V gave up 1 base and J gave up 6 bases, with 15 bases separating them. The CDR3 sequence is CASSPRLGIGHEKLFF. The CDR3 nucleotides are TGTGCCAGCTCACCACGCCTGGGGATAGGGCATGAAAAACTGTTTTTT.